The present entry profiles one T cell receptor (beta chain) with its context. This sample is part of a study of blood T cell repertoires in COVID-19. Whole-study context: Material from acute and convalescent COVID-19 was sourced from the United States, Italy and Spain. From T cells, B-cell-depleted T cells, or PBMCs came the material, which was cDNA or gDNA.

In the original workflow: Estimation of nucleated cell counts relied on the amplification of reference gene primers. Sequencing was performed with immunoSEQ multiplex PCR; in TCRdb, only in-frame clones are kept and a portion is missing. The V and J calls and clone size were taken over from that table, and D and trimming were inferred from the DNA. The table shows about 120,000 clones, with roughly 90% occurring only once. V was cut by 1 base and J by 1 base, with 7 bases left in between. The germline V gene encodes CDR1 LNHNV and CDR2 YYDKDF (reference sequence). This CDR3 has 15 amino acids. Sequencing used peripheral blood. The origin of this receptor is a man between 65 and 79 years old who had recovered from COVID-19. The rearrangement joins TRBV15 to TRBJ2-2, with TRBD1 as a possible D gene (5 bases). DNA for the CDR3: TGTGCCACCAGCAGAGGCAGGGTGAACACCGGGGAGCTGTTTTTT. It encodes CATSRGRVNTGELFF.